These 3 T cell receptor beta chains were all obtained from the same sample, sequenced in a study of shared clonotypes between healthy human individuals (dated by TCRdb to 2018 to 2020). Library method: the immunoSEQ multiplex PCR assay. Entries here come from immuneACCESS through TCRdb and include only in-frame sequences with V and J called. Some clones fail to appear in such tables; in the studies checked, an unresolved V gene covers under half of the shortfall, and the cause of the remainder is unknown. This sample is represented by around 320,000 clones; around 87% of them were singletons. In total, the top ten clones hold about 17% of the sample. The sequenced material came from memory CD8+ T cells sorted from blood. This sample's cell subset or site label indicates: CD45RO+ cells pooled with CCR7-negative TemRA cells. The source of these receptors is a man between 18 and 35 years old in good health.

The rearrangement uses TRBV10-3 and TRBJ2-5; 9 nucleotides align to TRBD2. V shed 3 bases and J 7 bases; nucleotides not matched to a gene: 15. The CDR3 is 17 amino acids. Germline V lookup: CDR1 ENHRY, CDR2 SYGVKD. The CDR3 sequence is CAISDPYGREGLGTQYF. In nucleotides, the CDR3 is TGTGCCATCAGTGATCCATACGGGCGGGAGGGCCTAGGGACCCAGTACTTC.

This clone was observed once. This rearrangement joins TRBV13 to TRBJ2-1, with a possible D match to TRBD2 (5 bases). Germline V CDR1 and CDR2: PRHDT, FYEKMQ (reference sequence). V dropped 0 bases and J dropped 3 bases, with 9 bases sitting between them. The CDR3 consists of 15 residues. The CDR3 DNA is TGTGCCAGCAGCTTAGGGCCCACTAGCTACAATGAGCAGTTCTTC. It specifies CASSLGPTSYNEQFF.

Worth noting for this clone: This CDR3 is also generated by other DNA sequences in the sample. The rearrangement links TRBV11-2 to TRBJ2-1; D unresolved. The V gene lost 1 base and the J gene lost 4 bases, with 2 bases spanning the gap. The CDR3 totals 12 residues. CDR1 is SGHAT and CDR2 is FQNNGV in the germline V gene. The CDR3 coding sequence is TGTGCCAGCAGCTTAGGTTACAATGAGCAGTTCTTC. Amino acids: CASSLGYNEQFF.